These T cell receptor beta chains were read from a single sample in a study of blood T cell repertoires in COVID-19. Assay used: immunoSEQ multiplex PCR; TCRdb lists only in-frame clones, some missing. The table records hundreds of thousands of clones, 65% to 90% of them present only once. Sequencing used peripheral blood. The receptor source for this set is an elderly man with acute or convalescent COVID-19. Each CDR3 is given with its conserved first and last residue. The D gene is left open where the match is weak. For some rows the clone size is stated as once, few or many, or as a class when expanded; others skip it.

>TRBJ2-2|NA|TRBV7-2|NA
CASSGARVTGELFF
TGTGCCAGCAGCGGAGCCAGGGTAACCGGGGAGCTGTTTTTT
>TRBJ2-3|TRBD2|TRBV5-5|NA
CASSSGLAGYDTQYF
TGTGCCAGCAGCTCCGGACTAGCGGGATACGACACGCAGTATTTT
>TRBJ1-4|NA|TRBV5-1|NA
CASSDPGHSFEKLFF
TGCGCCAGCAGCGATCCGGGACATAGCTTTGAAAAACTGTTTTTT
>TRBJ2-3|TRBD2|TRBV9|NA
CASSPRLAGSDTQYF
TGTGCCAGCAGCCCCCGACTAGCGGGTTCGGATACGCAGTATTTT
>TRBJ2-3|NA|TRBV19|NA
CASSIVRGLTDTQYF
TGTGCCAGTAGTATTGTTAGGGGCCTCACAGATACGCAGTATTTT
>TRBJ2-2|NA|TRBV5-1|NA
CASSLGGTQIGELFF
TGCGCCAGCAGCTTGGGTGGGACACAAATCGGGGAGCTGTTTTTT
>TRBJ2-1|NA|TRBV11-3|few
CASTRERNDEQFF
TGTGCCAGCACCCGGGAAAGGAACGATGAGCAGTTCTTC
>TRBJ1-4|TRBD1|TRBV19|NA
CASADRGHEKLFF
TGTGCCAGTGCAGACAGGGGGCATGAAAAACTGTTTTTT
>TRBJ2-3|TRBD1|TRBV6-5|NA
CASSYTGTGVAYTQYF
TGTGCCAGCAGTTACACCGGGACAGGGGTAGCATATACGCAGTATTTT
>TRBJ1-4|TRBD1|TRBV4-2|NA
CASSQVGTGEEKLFF
TGTGCCAGCAGCCAAGTTGGGACAGGGGAGGAAAAACTGTTTTTT
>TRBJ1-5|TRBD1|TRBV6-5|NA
CASRWTGNQPQHF
TGTGCCAGCAGATGGACAGGTAATCAGCCCCAGCATTTT
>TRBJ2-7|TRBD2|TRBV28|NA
CASSSPGTSGSSYEQYF
TGTGCCAGCAGTTCTCCCGGGACTAGCGGGAGCTCCTACGAGCAGTACTTC
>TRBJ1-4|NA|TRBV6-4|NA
CASSDSAGANEKLFF
TGTGCCAGCAGTGACTCGGCAGGTGCCAATGAAAAACTGTTTTTT
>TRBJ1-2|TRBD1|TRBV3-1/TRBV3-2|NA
CASSQGTGNYGYTF
TGTGCCAGCAGCCAAGGGACAGGGAACTATGGCTACACCTTC
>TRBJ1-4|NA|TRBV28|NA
CASSLSGGEKLFF
TGTGCCAGCAGTTTATCCGGGGGGGAAAAACTGTTTTTT
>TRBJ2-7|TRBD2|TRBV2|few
CASSESPLAGYEQYF
TGTGCCAGCAGTGAAAGTCCCCTAGCGGGTTACGAGCAGTACTTC
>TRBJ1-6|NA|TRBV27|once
CASSFSVDNSPLHF
TGTGCCAGCAGTTTTAGTGTGGATAATTCACCCCTCCACTTT
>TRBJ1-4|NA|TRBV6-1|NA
CASSYTRVGEKLFF
TGTGCCAGCAGTTATACCAGGGTAGGGGAAAAACTGTTTTTT
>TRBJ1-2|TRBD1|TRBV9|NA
CARRDRSKSATF
TGTGCCAGAAGGGACAGAAGTAAATCAGCCACCTTC
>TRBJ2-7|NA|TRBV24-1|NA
CATSEAGRYEQYF
TGTGCCACCAGTGAAGCAGGGCGGTACGAGCAGTACTTC
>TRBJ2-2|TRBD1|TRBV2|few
CASRRDRFGNNRELFF
TGTGCCAGCAGACGGGACAGGTTCGGGAATAATCGGGAGCTGTTTTTT
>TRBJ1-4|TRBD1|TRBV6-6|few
CASSTGQGAWEKLFF
TGTGCCAGCAGTACAGGACAGGGGGCATGGGAAAAACTGTTTTTT
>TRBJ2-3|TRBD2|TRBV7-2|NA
CASSYLGLATDTQYF
TGTGCCAGCAGCTATTTGGGACTAGCAACAGATACGCAGTATTTT
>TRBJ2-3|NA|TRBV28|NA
CASSLLTDTQYF
TGTGCCAGCAGTTTATTAACAGATACGCAGTATTTT
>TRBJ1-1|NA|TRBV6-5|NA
CASRPRVPTEAFF
TGTGCCAGCAGACCCAGGGTGCCCACTGAAGCTTTCTTT
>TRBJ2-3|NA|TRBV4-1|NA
CASSQDLGLQYF
TGCGCCAGCAGCCAAGATCTAGGTTTGCAGTATTTT
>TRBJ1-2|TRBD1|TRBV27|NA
CASKLQGAAGYGYTF
TGTGCCAGCAAACTCCAGGGGGCCGCTGGCTATGGCTACACCTTC
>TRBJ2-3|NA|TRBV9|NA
CASSARGGGSGTDTQYF
TGTGCCAGCAGCGCCCGTGGTGGGGGCTCTGGCACAGATACGCAGTATTTT
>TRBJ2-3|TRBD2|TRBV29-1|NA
CSGSGGTTDTQYF
TGCAGCGGATCGGGAGGAACCACAGATACGCAGTATTTT
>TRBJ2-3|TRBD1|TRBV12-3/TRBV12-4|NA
CASSFSQGDTQYF
TGTGCCAGCAGTTTCTCACAGGGGGATACGCAGTATTTT
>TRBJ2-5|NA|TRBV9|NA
CASSERQGTPSETQYF
TGTGCCAGCAGCGAGAGGCAGGGGACGCCCTCAGAGACCCAGTACTTC
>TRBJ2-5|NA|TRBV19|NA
CASSPRDTRGETQYF
TGTGCCAGTAGTCCCCGGGACACTCGGGGAGAGACCCAGTACTTC
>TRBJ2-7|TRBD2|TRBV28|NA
CASRVSGRDEQYF
TGTGCCAGCAGAGTTAGCGGGAGGGACGAGCAGTACTTC
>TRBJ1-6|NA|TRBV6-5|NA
CASRAGQISNSPLHF
TGTGCCAGCAGGGCCGGACAGATCAGTAATTCACCCCTCCACTTT
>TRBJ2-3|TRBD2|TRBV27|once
CASGPSGRAGGDTQYF
TGTGCCAGCGGACCCAGCGGGAGGGCCGGGGGGGATACGCAGTATTTT
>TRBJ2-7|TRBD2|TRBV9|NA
CASSVGGGPYEQYF
TGTGCCAGCAGCGTAGGCGGGGGGCCCTACGAGCAGTACTTC
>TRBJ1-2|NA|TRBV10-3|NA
CAISESISAGGVTTF
TGTGCCATCAGTGAGTCGATTTCAGCAGGAGGTGTGACCACCTTC
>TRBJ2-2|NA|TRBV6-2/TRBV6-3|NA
CASSFSITGELFF
TGTGCCAGCAGTTTCAGTATAACCGGGGAGCTGTTTTTT
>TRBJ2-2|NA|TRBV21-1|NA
CASTNGCGATGELFF
TGTGCCAGCACCAACGGATGCGGGGCGACCGGGGAGCTGTTTTTT
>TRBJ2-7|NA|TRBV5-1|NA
CASSLMDTTYEQYF
TGCGCCAGCAGCTTGATGGACACAACCTACGAGCAGTACTTC
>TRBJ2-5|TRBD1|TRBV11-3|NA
CASSRGTGQETQYF
TGTGCCAGCAGCCGCGGGACAGGGCAAGAGACCCAGTACTTC
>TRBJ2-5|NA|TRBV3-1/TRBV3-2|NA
CASSHRGRYQETQYF
TGTGCCAGCAGCCACAGGGGGAGGTACCAAGAGACCCAGTACTTC
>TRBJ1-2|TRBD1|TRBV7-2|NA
CASSRGTGNGYTF
TGTGCCAGCAGCCGCGGGACAGGGAATGGCTACACCTTC
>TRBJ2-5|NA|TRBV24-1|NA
CATSRGIETQYF
TGTGCCACCAGTAGGGGAATAGAGACCCAGTACTTC